The rows below give T cell receptor beta chains drawn from one sample of a study of T-cell reconstitution after alpha-beta-depleted transplantation in children. TCRdb reprocessed the PCR reads with MiXCR, giving one entry per CDR3 protein. Of around 300,000 distinct CDR3 sequences listed, around 25% were seen once; the top ten hold about a tenth. The sequenced sample was PBMCs, mostly from graft donor cells, obtained 180 days after TCRalphabeta/CD19-depleted stem cell transplant. Every receptor here comes from a male patient younger than 18 who had a stem cell transplant for acute lymphoblastic leukemia, so the T cells may come from the graft donor. Both conserved end residues are part of each CDR3. Each record gives: V gene, CDR3 length, J gene, CDR3 protein.

V: TRBV5-1
length: 13
J: TRBJ2-7
CDR3: CASSRTEFYEQYF

V: TRBV6-2/TRBV6-3
length: 14
J: TRBJ2-7
CDR3: CASSYLTSGNQQYF

V: TRBV5-1
length: 14
J: TRBJ2-3
CDR3: CASSPAIRTDTQYF

V: TRBV12-3/TRBV12-4
length: 14
J: TRBJ2-2
CDR3: CASKRGRNTGELFF

V: TRBV25-1
length: 15
J: TRBJ1-4
CDR3: CASSDWSGGDEKLFF

V: TRBV12-3/TRBV12-4
length: 11
J: TRBJ2-1
CDR3: CASSPGQRQFF

V: TRBV19
length: 13
J: TRBJ2-6
CDR3: CASSMTGANVLTF

V: TRBV10-2
length: 16
J: TRBJ2-7
CDR3: CASSRLAGGSSYEQYF

V: TRBV4-2
length: 15
J: TRBJ2-7
CDR3: CASSLMKGSPYEQYF

V: TRBV20-1
length: 15
J: TRBJ1-1
CDR3: CSAPPHRAGDTEAFF

V: TRBV4-1
length: 15
J: TRBJ2-7
CDR3: CASSRLSLVSYEQYF

V: TRBV5-6
length: 14
J: TRBJ2-7
CDR3: CASSFLDGTYEQYF

V: TRBV5-6
length: 12
J: TRBJ2-2
CDR3: CASSWTSRELFF

V: TRBV4-1
length: 18
J: TRBJ2-6
CDR3: CASSQAGRATPGANVLTF

V: TRBV11-3
length: 16
J: TRBJ2-1
CDR3: CASSSGGGNSYNEQFF

V: TRBV25-1
length: 17
J: TRBJ2-7
CDR3: CASSESRTGGISYEQYF

V: TRBV20-1
length: 14
J: TRBJ1-2
CDR3: CSARDQGYGAGYTF

V: TRBV27
length: 12
J: TRBJ2-7
CDR3: CASSLSGSEQYF

V: TRBV6-1
length: 14
J: TRBJ2-3
CDR3: CASSSGLDTDTQYF

V: TRBV4-1
length: 17
J: TRBJ2-1
CDR3: CASSQDGGGLLYNEQFF

V: TRBV27
length: 14
J: TRBJ2-1
CDR3: CASRWRSSYNEQFF

V: TRBV5-1
length: 17
J: TRBJ2-5
CDR3: CASSLEASGRGQETQYF

V: TRBV5-1
length: 16
J: TRBJ1-5
CDR3: CASSPQGFGTNQPQHF

V: TRBV10-3
length: 17
J: TRBJ2-3
CDR3: CAISEGASGLPTDTQYF

V: TRBV11-2
length: 15
J: TRBJ2-7
CDR3: CASSPGGLSSYEQYF

V: TRBV15
length: 17
J: TRBJ1-2
CDR3: CATSRSGVPDSRYGYTF

V: TRBV7-2
length: 15
J: TRBJ2-1
CDR3: CASSLAGGRVSEQFF

V: TRBV2
length: 13
J: TRBJ2-2
CDR3: CASSGTYTGELFF

V: TRBV18
length: 12
J: TRBJ2-1
CDR3: CASSPGSNEQFF

V: TRBV15
length: 14
J: TRBJ2-5
CDR3: CATSRDSGDETQYF

V: TRBV9
length: 15
J: TRBJ2-3
CDR3: CASSVESLLTDTQYF

V: TRBV9
length: 15
J: TRBJ2-5
CDR3: CASSTGLAGTAAQYF